These T cell receptor beta chains were read from a single sample in a study of lymphopenia after photon versus proton radiotherapy. Clones were sequenced by immunoSEQ multiplex PCR, and TCRdb holds only the in-frame ones, with some missing. The data show 150,000 to 200,000 clones, roughly nine tenths seen once. The specimen was peripheral blood, collected from a patient treated with photon-based radiotherapy. The source of these receptors is a middle-aged man with gastric cancer. Both conserved end residues are part of each CDR3. The D gene is left open where the match is weak. Clone size is not always given. Where it is, it says once, few, many or a class for expanded clones.

d_call: NA
j_call: TRBJ2-5
v_call: TRBV5-1
cdr3_length: 13
clone_size: NA
cdr3_aa: CASSLEGRETQYF
cdr3_nt: TGCGCCAGCAGCTTAGAGGGTCGGGAGACCCAGTACTTC

d_call: NA
j_call: TRBJ2-5
v_call: TRBV18
cdr3_length: 13
clone_size: NA
cdr3_aa: CASSPGQQETQYF
cdr3_nt: TGTGCCAGCTCACCTGGACAACAAGAGACCCAGTACTTC

d_call: NA
j_call: TRBJ1-5
v_call: TRBV15
cdr3_length: 13
clone_size: NA
cdr3_aa: CATSRDPGQPQHF
cdr3_nt: TGTGCCACCAGCAGAGATCCTGGACAGCCCCAGCATTTT

d_call: NA
j_call: TRBJ2-5
v_call: TRBV7-9
cdr3_length: 16
clone_size: NA
cdr3_aa: CASSLAPTGKQETQYF
cdr3_nt: TGTGCCAGCAGCTTAGCCCCCACAGGGAAGCAAGAGACCCAGTACTTC

d_call: NA
j_call: TRBJ2-2
v_call: TRBV10-3
cdr3_length: 14
clone_size: NA
cdr3_aa: CAISESGGGRELFF
cdr3_nt: TGTGCCATCAGTGAGTCGGGTGGAGGGCGGGAGCTGTTTTTT

d_call: NA
j_call: TRBJ1-4
v_call: TRBV5-1
cdr3_length: 15
clone_size: NA
cdr3_aa: CASKTSGQNNEKLFF
cdr3_nt: TGCGCCAGCAAAACTTCTGGGCAGAATAATGAAAAACTGTTTTTT

d_call: TRBD1
j_call: TRBJ1-1
v_call: TRBV6-1
cdr3_length: 11
clone_size: NA
cdr3_aa: CASSRGTEAFF
cdr3_nt: TGTGCCAGCAGCAGGGGGACTGAAGCTTTCTTT

d_call: TRBD2
j_call: TRBJ2-1
v_call: TRBV18
cdr3_length: 16
clone_size: NA
cdr3_aa: CASSQSSGSSYNEQFF
cdr3_nt: TGTGCCAGCTCACAATCTAGCGGAAGCTCCTACAATGAGCAGTTCTTC

d_call: NA
j_call: TRBJ2-7
v_call: TRBV15
cdr3_length: 11
clone_size: NA
cdr3_aa: CATSGTSEQYF
cdr3_nt: TGTGCCACCAGCGGGACGAGCGAGCAGTACTTC

d_call: NA
j_call: TRBJ1-5
v_call: TRBV27
cdr3_length: 12
clone_size: NA
cdr3_aa: CASGGSNQPQHF
cdr3_nt: TGTGCCAGCGGGGGGAGCAATCAGCCCCAGCATTTT

d_call: NA
j_call: TRBJ1-5
v_call: TRBV27
cdr3_length: 12
clone_size: NA
cdr3_aa: CASGYSNQPQHF
cdr3_nt: TGTGCCAGCGGTTATAGCAATCAGCCCCAGCATTTT

d_call: NA
j_call: TRBJ2-5
v_call: TRBV15
cdr3_length: 14
clone_size: NA
cdr3_aa: CATSARLSQETQYF
cdr3_nt: TGTGCCACCAGCGCTCGACTTTCCCAAGAGACCCAGTACTTC

d_call: NA
j_call: TRBJ1-2
v_call: TRBV2
cdr3_length: 14
clone_size: once
cdr3_aa: CASSRTSGPYGYTF
cdr3_nt: TGTGCCAGCAGCCGGACCTCCGGCCCCTATGGCTACACCTTC

d_call: NA
j_call: TRBJ2-5
v_call: TRBV4-1
cdr3_length: 15
clone_size: NA
cdr3_aa: CASSRGTLGQETQYF
cdr3_nt: TGCGCCAGCAGCCGTGGCACGCTGGGACAAGAGACCCAGTACTTC

d_call: TRBD1
j_call: TRBJ2-2
v_call: TRBV9
cdr3_length: 16
clone_size: NA
cdr3_aa: CASSVSGTGVAGELFF
cdr3_nt: TGTGCCAGCAGCGTATCCGGGACAGGGGTAGCCGGGGAGCTGTTTTTT

d_call: NA
j_call: TRBJ1-1
v_call: TRBV15
cdr3_length: 13
clone_size: NA
cdr3_aa: CATSISGNTEAFF
cdr3_nt: TGTGCCACCAGCATTTCCGGGAACACTGAAGCTTTCTTT

d_call: NA
j_call: TRBJ1-2
v_call: TRBV6-5
cdr3_length: 15
clone_size: NA
cdr3_aa: CASSFGQGGSYGYTF
cdr3_nt: TGTGCCAGCAGTTTCGGGCAGGGAGGGAGCTATGGCTACACCTTC

d_call: NA
j_call: TRBJ2-2
v_call: TRBV9
cdr3_length: 15
clone_size: NA
cdr3_aa: CASSAEGWGTGELFF
cdr3_nt: TGTGCCAGCAGCGCCGAAGGTTGGGGGACCGGGGAGCTGTTTTTT

d_call: TRBD1
j_call: TRBJ1-6
v_call: TRBV7-7
cdr3_length: 16
clone_size: NA
cdr3_aa: CASSPLIGQENSPLHF
cdr3_nt: TGTGCCAGCAGCCCTCTCATCGGACAGGAGAATTCACCCCTCCACTTT

d_call: TRBD1
j_call: TRBJ1-2
v_call: TRBV28
cdr3_length: 14
clone_size: NA
cdr3_aa: CASSLKDRAGGYTF
cdr3_nt: TGTGCCAGCAGCCTAAAAGACAGGGCGGGTGGCTACACCTTC

d_call: TRBD2
j_call: TRBJ2-5
v_call: TRBV2
cdr3_length: 14
clone_size: NA
cdr3_aa: CASSELAGEGTQYF
cdr3_nt: TGTGCCAGCAGTGAACTAGCGGGAGAGGGGACCCAGTACTTC

d_call: NA
j_call: TRBJ1-3
v_call: TRBV7-9
cdr3_length: 14
clone_size: NA
cdr3_aa: CASSLLGSGNTIYF
cdr3_nt: TGTGCCAGCAGCCTACTAGGTTCTGGAAACACCATATATTTT

d_call: NA
j_call: TRBJ2-5
v_call: TRBV6-5
cdr3_length: 15
clone_size: NA
cdr3_aa: CASSYGRGVQETQYF
cdr3_nt: TGTGCCAGCAGTTACGGGAGGGGGGTACAAGAGACCCAGTACTTC

d_call: TRBD1
j_call: TRBJ2-7
v_call: TRBV10-3
cdr3_length: 16
clone_size: NA
cdr3_aa: CAISEPDRVGSYEQYF
cdr3_nt: TGTGCCATCAGTGAGCCCGACAGGGTGGGCTCCTACGAGCAGTACTTC

d_call: TRBD1
j_call: TRBJ1-1
v_call: TRBV2
cdr3_length: 15
clone_size: few
cdr3_aa: CASKLPGQKNTEAFF
cdr3_nt: TGTGCCAGCAAGTTACCGGGACAGAAGAACACTGAAGCTTTCTTT

d_call: NA
j_call: TRBJ1-3
v_call: TRBV11-3
cdr3_length: 13
clone_size: NA
cdr3_aa: CASSLNPGNTIYF
cdr3_nt: TGTGCCAGCAGCTTAAACCCTGGAAACACCATATATTTT

d_call: NA
j_call: TRBJ1-1
v_call: TRBV13
cdr3_length: 17
clone_size: NA
cdr3_aa: CASSLGRGARVRTEAFF
cdr3_nt: TGTGCCAGCAGCTTAGGTCGAGGGGCGAGGGTCAGGACTGAAGCTTTCTTT

d_call: NA
j_call: TRBJ1-2
v_call: TRBV11-3
cdr3_length: 13
clone_size: NA
cdr3_aa: CASSLQGGYGYTF
cdr3_nt: TGTGCCAGCAGCTTACAGGGAGGTTATGGCTACACCTTC